Presented here are 25 T cell receptor beta chains from one specimen sequenced in a study of cytomegalovirus exposure and HLA in healthy donors. It was with 60 Vbeta and 13 Jbeta primers that the PCR ran. The assay was immunoSEQ multiplex PCR, and TCRdb's table has in-frame clones only and misses some. The sample has approximately 140,000 clones; approximately 80% are singletons. Sequencing was performed on PBMCs. Receptors were obtained from a male donor in good health and CMV-seropositive.

This clone was detected once. This chain uses TRBV6-5 with TRBJ2-7, with D perhaps TRBD1 (6 bases). V lost 0 bases to trimming and J lost 2 bases, with 8 bases between them. The CDR3 has 14 residues. Looked up from germline, CDR1 is MNHEY and CDR2 is SVGAGI. As DNA, the CDR3 is TGTGCCAGCAGTTACTCGACAGGAGCCTACGAGCAGTACTTC. Translation gives CASSYSTGAYEQYF.

The chain combines TRBV7-9 with TRBJ2-3, with 8 bases matching TRBD2. Germline lookup yields CDR1 SEHNR and CDR2 FQNEAQ (reference sequence). This CDR3 contains 15 residues. Trimming removed 0 bases from V and 6 bases from J; junction bases left unmatched: 5. CDR3 bases: TGTGCCAGCAGCTTAGCTCCGGGAGGGCCGGATACGCAGTATTTT. Protein sequence: CASSLAPGGPDTQYF.

Notes on this clone: Relative to the germline gene, one junction end is altered; a read error may explain this. This same CDR3 is encoded by further DNA sequences in the sample. The chain carries TRBV6-5 and TRBJ1-1, with no clear D. Germline V gives CDR1 MNHEY, CDR2 SVGAGI. The CDR3 is made up of 15 amino acids. DNA of the CDR3: TGTGCCAGCAGTTACTCGGAGGCTCAGAGCACTGAGGCTTTCTTT. It is translated as CASSYSEAQSTEAFF.

For the CDR3, the DNA is TGTGCCAGCAGCCCCAATGGGGGGACCGGGGAGCTGTTTTTT. Amino acids: CASSPNGGTGELFF. This chain uses TRBV7-2 with TRBJ2-2, with D tentatively TRBD2 (6 bases). Trimming shortened V by 5 bases and J by 5 bases, and 12 bases separated the two germline ends. Germline V gives CDR1 SGHTA, CDR2 FQGNSA. The CDR3 length is 14 residues. The full variable domain, in which reference TRBV7-2 and TRBJ2-2 provide the parts outside the CDR3, is GAGVSQSPSNKVTEKGKDVELRCDPISGHTALYWYRQSLGQGLEFLIYFQGNSAPDKSGLPSDRFSAERTGGSVSTLTIQRTQQEDSAVYLCASSPNGGTGELFFGEGSRLTVL.

V usage is TRBV4-3 and J usage is TRBJ2-1; 11 bases map to TRBD2. Germline values: CDR1 LGHNA, CDR2 YSLEER. V was pared by 1 base and J by 7 bases, with 9 bases of the junction left unmatched. The CDR3 runs to 17 residues. CDR3 protein: CASSQGTSGSPWNEQFF. The CDR3 nucleotides read TGCGCCAGCAGCCAAGGTACTAGCGGGAGCCCGTGGAATGAGCAGTTCTTC.

V and J are TRBV5-1 and TRBJ2-4; TRBD1 matches 11 bases. The CDR3 contains 14 residues. The germline gives CDR1 SGHRS, CDR2 YFSETQ. V lost 4 bases to trimming and J lost 10 bases; unmatched junction nucleotides: 7. Here the CDR3 reads CASSRGQGADIQYF. The CDR3 DNA reads as TGCGCCAGCAGCCGAGGACAGGGGGCAGATATTCAGTACTTC. The complete variable domain, with remaining parts taken from reference TRBV5-1 and TRBJ2-4, reads KAGVTQTPRYLIKTRGQQVTLSCSPISGHRSVSWYQQTPGQGLQFLFEYFSETQRNKGNFPGRFSGRQFSNSRSEMNVSTLELGDSALYLCASSRGQGADIQYFGAGTRLSVL.

This clone was recorded a few times. The rearrangement links TRBV4-2 to TRBJ1-3; TRBD1 is a possible D gene (6 bases). CDR1 and CDR2 from the germline V gene are LGHNA and YNFKEQ. This CDR3 contains 17 residues. V was cut by 4 bases and J by 4 bases, with 20 bases left in between. CDR3 amino acids: CASSRTFSGAGGNTIYF. DNA of the CDR3: TGTGCCAGCAGCCGCACATTTTCAGGGGCCGGAGGAAACACCATATATTTT.

V is TRBV19 and J is TRBJ2-7; 7 nucleotides agree with TRBD1. This CDR3 has 14 amino acids. V was clipped by 5 bases and J by 2 bases; unmatched bases: 6. The germline CDR1 and CDR2 sequences are LNHDA and SQIVND (reference sequence). For the CDR3, the DNA is TGTGCCAGTAGTGTGGGGACAGACCCCTACGAGCAGTACTTC. This encodes CASSVGTDPYEQYF.

DNA of the CDR3: TGTGCCTATCAGACTAGCGGTTCTTACGAGCAGTACTTC. Protein product: CAYQTSGSYEQYF. V gene TRBV30 combines with J gene TRBJ2-7; 9 nucleotides align to TRBD2. The CDR3 is 13 residues long. V gave up 7 bases and J gave up 4 bases; unmatched junction bases: 8. The germline gives CDR1 GTSNPN, CDR2 SVGIG (reference sequence).

The J gene is TRBJ2-5, the V gene TRBV6-5; D might be TRBD2 (6 bases). The CDR3 is made up of 14 amino acids. Between the trimmed V and J ends, which lost 5 bases and 1 base, there was a span of 11 bases. Per germline, CDR1 MNHEY and CDR2 SVGAGI. The CDR3, as DNA: TGTGCCAGCAGTGACGCGGGAATCCAAGAGACCCAGTACTTC. Translating gives CASSDAGIQETQYF.

This clone was found a few times. The V and J genes are TRBV7-9 and TRBJ1-6; maybe TRBD1 (5 bases). V lost 7 bases, J lost 5 bases, and 21 bases lay in between. The V gene's germline CDR1 is SEHNR and CDR2 FQNEAQ (reference sequence). The CDR3 is 17 amino acids. The CDR3 spells CASNQGLSYGDNSPLHF. The CDR3 DNA reads as TGTGCCAGCAACCAGGGTCTGAGTTACGGAGATAATTCACCCCTCCACTTT. Combining the CDR3 with reference TRBV7-9 and TRBJ1-6 gives the whole variable domain DTGVSQNPRHKITKRGQNVTFRCDPISEHNRLYWYRQTLGQGPEFLTYFQNEAQLEKSRLLSDRFSAERPKGSFSTLEIQRTEQGDSAMYLCASNQGLSYGDNSPLHFGNGTRLTVT.

This rearrangement joins TRBV7-9 to TRBJ2-3, with 8 positions matching TRBD2. The CDR3 runs 16 residues. V gave up 5 bases and J gave up 3 bases; unmatched junction bases: 10. The germline CDR1 and CDR2 sequences are SEHNR and FQNEAQ (reference sequence). The CDR3 loop reads CASSGRGGWVTDTQYF. CDR3 nucleotide sequence: TGTGCCAGCAGCGGACGGGGGGGCTGGGTTACAGATACGCAGTATTTT.

For this clone: This specimen includes other DNA sequences encoding the same CDR3. The chain joins TRBV21-1 to TRBJ2-7; the table's D call, TRBD1, has no DNA check behind it. TRBV21-1 is a known pseudogene. This CDR3 region has 15 residues. The CDR3 DNA follows: TGTGCCAGCAGGAGGAGGCAGGGGAAAACCTACGAGCAGTACTTC. It specifies CASRRRQGKTYEQYF.

On this clone: This CDR3 fails to terminate in the conserved phenylalanine or tryptophan, so it likely reflects a read error. Because the CDR3's place on the DNA is in doubt, the DNA is left out and the CDR3 is given as listed by TCRdb. The chain uses TRBV7-9 and TRBJ1-2; the DNA was not used to check the table's D call, TRBD1. The V gene's germline CDR1 is SEHNR and CDR2 FQNEAQ (reference sequence). The CDR3 is 11 amino acids long, termini counted. The CDR3 protein is CASSLVTGVQI.

This clone was picked up a small number of times. The J gene is TRBJ2-4, the V gene TRBV5-4, with 9 bases identical to TRBD1. Trimming at V came to 3 bases and at J to 0 bases, leaving 4 bases not matched to a gene. The CDR3 is made up of 16 amino acids. Germline V gives CDR1 SGHNT, CDR2 YYREEE (reference sequence). Written as DNA, the CDR3 is TGTGCCAGCAGCTCACAGGGGGCGCCAGCCAAAAACATTCAGTACTTC. This gives the protein CASSSQGAPAKNIQYF. The whole variable domain, remainder taken from reference TRBV5-4 and TRBJ2-4, is ETGVTQSPTHLIKTRGQQVTLRCSSQSGHNTVSWYQQALGQGPQFIFQYYREEENGRGNFPPRFSGLQFPNYSSELNVNALELDDSALYLCASSSQGAPAKNIQYFGAGTRLSVL.

The chain combines TRBV28 with TRBJ1-3; D possibly corresponds to TRBD1 (5 bases). The V end was cut by 4 bases, the J end by 2 bases, with 15 bases between. This CDR3 region has 16 residues. Germline assignment: CDR1 MDHEN and CDR2 SYDVKM. The CDR3 sequence is CASSWAGGRAGNTIYF. The CDR3 nucleotides read TGTGCCAGCAGTTGGGCGGGGGGAAGAGCTGGAAACACCATATATTTT.

The chain carries TRBV27 and TRBJ2-3, with 11 bases identical to TRBD2. The junction had 14 bases not matched to a gene; V was cut back by 5 bases and J by 1 base. The CDR3 has 19 amino acids. The germline CDR1 and CDR2 sequences are MNHEY and SMNVEV (reference sequence). For the CDR3, the DNA is TGTGCCAGCAGTCGGAAGGGACTAGCGGTAAACCAACGCACAGATACGCAGTATTTT. Its translation is CASSRKGLAVNQRTDTQYF.

This CDR3 is CASSPGGTTAFF. CDR3 DNA: TGTGCCAGCAGCCCCGGGGGGACTACGGCTTTCTTT. The chain links TRBV5-6 to TRBJ1-1; weak D call: TRBD1 (5 bases). The CDR3 is made up of 12 amino acids. Deletions cut 4 bases from V and 11 bases from J, with 15 bases between. Per germline, CDR1 SGHDT and CDR2 YYEEEE.

As DNA, the CDR3 is TGTGCCAGCAGCCTTGCCAGCGGGGGAAATTACAATGAGCAGTTCTTC. This sequence encodes CASSLASGGNYNEQFF. The chain uses TRBV7-2 and TRBJ2-1; TRBD2 agrees at 8 bases. CDR1 and CDR2 from the germline V gene are SGHTA and FQGNSA. J gave up 4 bases and V 5 bases, and 10 bases lay outside the gene matches. This CDR3 has 16 amino acids.

This chain uses TRBV28 with TRBJ1-4; a weak D match, TRBD1 (5 bases). This CDR3 contains 17 residues. CDR1 is MDHEN and CDR2 is SYDVKM in the germline V gene. Trimming took off 5 bases at V and 1 base at J, with 17 bases between the two ends. The chain's CDR3 is CASSPLFDRLTNEKLFF. The CDR3 DNA reads as TGTGCCAGCAGTCCGCTATTTGACAGATTAACTAATGAAAAACTGTTTTTT.

The genes are TRBV5-1 and TRBJ2-5; the match to TRBD2 covers 12 bases. Germline values: CDR1 SGHRS, CDR2 YFSETQ. J was trimmed by 2 bases and V by 3 bases; bases with no gene match: 2. This CDR3 is 15 amino acids long. The CDR3 region has the DNA TGCGCCAGCAGCTCTAGCGGGAGGGGACAAGAGACCCAGTACTTC. Its protein product is CASSSSGRGQETQYF. The full variable domain, completed using reference TRBV5-1 and TRBJ2-5, is KAGVTQTPRYLIKTRGQQVTLSCSPISGHRSVSWYQQTPGQGLQFLFEYFSETQRNKGNFPGRFSGRQFSNSRSEMNVSTLELGDSALYLCASSSSGRGQETQYFGPGTRLLVL.

The gene calls are TRBV5-4 and TRBJ1-1, with 9 bases identical to TRBD1. The CDR3 is 14 amino acids. V trimming: 3 bases; J trimming: 2 bases; junction bases outside the gene matches: 2. CDR1 is SGHNT, CDR2 YYREEE, per germline (reference sequence). The CDR3 DNA is TGTGCCAGCAGCTCTACAGGGGGCAACACTGAAGCTTTCTTT. Amino acids: CASSSTGGNTEAFF.

The V and J genes are TRBV9 and TRBJ2-1; D not certain. Trimming removed 0 bases from V and 4 bases from J, with 8 bases in between. The CDR3 runs to 14 residues. Germline loops: CDR1 SGDLS, CDR2 YYNGEE. CDR3 nucleotide sequence: TGTGCCAGCAGCGTAGAGGCTAGATACAATGAGCAGTTCTTC. Translation: CASSVEARYNEQFF.

J is TRBJ2-4 and V is TRBV9, with TRBD2 as a possible D gene (5 bases). V dropped 0 bases and J dropped 8 bases, with 6 bases sitting between them. This CDR3 comprises 12 residues. Per the germline V gene, CDR1 is SGDLS and CDR2 is YYNGEE. The DNA of the CDR3 is TGTGCCAGCAGCGTAGGGGGAGACATTCAGTACTTC. This gives the protein CASSVGGDIQYF. Full variable domain (outside the CDR3, taken from reference TRBV9 and TRBJ2-4): DSGVTQTPKHLITATGQRVTLRCSPRSGDLSVYWYQQSLDQGLQFLIQYYNGEERAKGNILERFSAQQFPDLHSELNLSSLELGDSALYFCASSVGGDIQYFGAGTRLSVL.

In its sample, this clone was seen a few times. The V gene is TRBV6-5, the J gene TRBJ2-2; D gene unclear. The CDR3 consists of 14 residues. Per germline, CDR1 MNHEY and CDR2 SVGAGI. Trimming pared 2 bases from V and 0 bases from J, leaving 4 bases between. CDR3 coding DNA: TGTGCCAGCAGTTACAGCCCGAACACCGGGGAGCTGTTTTTT. Translated, it gives CASSYSPNTGELFF.